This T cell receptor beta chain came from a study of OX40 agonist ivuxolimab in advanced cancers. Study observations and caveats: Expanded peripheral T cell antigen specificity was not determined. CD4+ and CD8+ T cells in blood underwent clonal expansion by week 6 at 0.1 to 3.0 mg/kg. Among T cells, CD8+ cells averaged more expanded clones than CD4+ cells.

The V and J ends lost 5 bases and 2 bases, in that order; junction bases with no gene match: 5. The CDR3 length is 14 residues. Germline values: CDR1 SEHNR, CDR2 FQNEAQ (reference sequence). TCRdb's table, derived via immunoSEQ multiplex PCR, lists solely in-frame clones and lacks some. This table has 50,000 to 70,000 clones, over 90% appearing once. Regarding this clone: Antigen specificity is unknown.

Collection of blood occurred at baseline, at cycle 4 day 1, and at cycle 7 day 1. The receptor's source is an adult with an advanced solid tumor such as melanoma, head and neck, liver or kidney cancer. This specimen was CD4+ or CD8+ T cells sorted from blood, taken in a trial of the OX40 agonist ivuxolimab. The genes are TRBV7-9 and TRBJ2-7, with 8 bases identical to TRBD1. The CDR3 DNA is TGTGCCAGCAGCATTACGGGACAGGCCTACGAGCAGTACTTC. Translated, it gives CASSITGQAYEQYF. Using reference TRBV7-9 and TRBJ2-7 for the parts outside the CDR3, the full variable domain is DTGVSQNPRHKITKRGQNVTFRCDPISEHNRLYWYRQTLGQGPEFLTYFQNEAQLEKSRLLSDRFSAERPKGSFSTLEIQRTEQGDSAMYLCASSITGQAYEQYFGPGTRLTVT.